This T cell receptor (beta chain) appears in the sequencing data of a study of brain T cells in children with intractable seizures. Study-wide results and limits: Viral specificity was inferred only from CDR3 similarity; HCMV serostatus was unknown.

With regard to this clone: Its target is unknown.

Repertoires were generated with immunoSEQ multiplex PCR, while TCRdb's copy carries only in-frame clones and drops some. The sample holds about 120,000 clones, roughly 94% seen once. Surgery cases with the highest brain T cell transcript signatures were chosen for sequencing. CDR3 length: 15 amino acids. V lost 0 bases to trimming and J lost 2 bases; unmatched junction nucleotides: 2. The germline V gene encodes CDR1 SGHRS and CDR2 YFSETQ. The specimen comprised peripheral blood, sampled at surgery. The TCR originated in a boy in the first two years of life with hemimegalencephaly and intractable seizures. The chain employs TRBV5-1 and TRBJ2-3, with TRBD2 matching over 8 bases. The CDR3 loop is CASSLDGLATDTQYF. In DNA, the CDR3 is TGCGCCAGCAGCTTGGATGGACTAGCCACAGATACGCAGTATTTT.